This T cell receptor (beta chain) came from a study of Ad26.COV2.S vaccination and SARS-CoV-2 variants. V was clipped by 5 bases and J by 8 bases, with 10 bases between them. Germline-derived CDR1 and CDR2 are SNHLY and FYNNEI. The CDR3 is 11 residues long. Treatment: some 20 received Ad26.COV2.S at low or high dose, single or two shots; roughly 5 received placebo; per-sample allocation not given. On day 63 after the first injection, vaccine and placebo recipients gave samples. The data were produced by immunoSEQ multiplex PCR, yet TCRdb's version contains in-frame clones alone and is incomplete. The sample has approximately 360,000 clones, about 83% seen once.

The TCR comes from a person between 18 and 60 years old who received the Ad26.COV2.S COVID-19 vaccine or a placebo. The genes are TRBV2 and TRBJ2-7; D uncertain. This material consisted of peripheral blood, taken in a trial of Ad26.COV2.S vaccine versus placebo. The CDR3 loop reads CASSFAQKQYF. DNA for the CDR3: TGTGCCAGCAGTTTTGCGCAGAAGCAGTACTTC. The complete variable domain, with remaining parts taken from reference TRBV2 and TRBJ2-7, reads EPEVTQTPSHQVTQMGQEVILRCVPISNHLYFYWYRQILGQKVEFLVSFYNNEISEKSEIFDDQFSVERPDGSNFTLKIRSTKLEDSAMYFCASSFAQKQYFGPGTRLTVT.